The rows below give T cell receptor beta chains drawn from one sample of a study of cytomegalovirus exposure and HLA in healthy donors. Using immunoSEQ multiplex PCR, the repertoire was profiled, and TCRdb retains in-frame clones only, with some absent. The repertoire holds 65,000 to 90,000 clones, with 86% as singletons. Sequencing used PBMCs. The receptor set was obtained from a woman in her twenties or thirties in good health and CMV-seronegative. CDR3s include the opening cysteine and the closing phenylalanine or tryptophan. D genes are given only for firm matches. Rows may omit the clone size; those that give it use once, few, many or a size class.

>once|TRBD2|TRBJ2-2|TRBV9
TGTGCCAGCAGCGTAGGGAGTGAAGGGGAGGGCACCGGGGAGCTGTTTTTT
CASSVGSEGEGTGELFF
>-|-|TRBJ2-2|TRBV6-6
TGTGCCAGCAGTTACTTGGCTACCGGGGAGCTGTTTTTT
CASSYLATGELFF
>once|TRBD1|TRBJ2-7|TRBV7-6
TGTGCCAGCAGCGGGGGACAGGCCTACGAGCAGTACTTC
CASSGGQAYEQYF
>once|-|TRBJ2-7|TRBV28
TGTGCCAGCAGTTTTAAAGGCGGCGCAGCGTACTCCTACGAGCAGTACTTC
CASSFKGGAAYSYEQYF
>-|TRBD2|TRBJ2-3|TRBV19
TGTGCCAGTAGACTCCTAGCGGGGGGTTCTGATACGCAGTATTTT
CASRLLAGGSDTQYF
>-|TRBD1|TRBJ2-7|TRBV10-3
TGTGCCAGCGCGGACAGGGTATCCTACGAGCAGTACTTC
CASADRVSYEQYF
>-|TRBD2|TRBJ2-7|TRBV5-1
TGCGCCAGCACCCTCACGGGGGGGGGCGCCTACGAGCAGTACTTC
CASTLTGGGAYEQYF
>-|-|TRBJ1-1|TRBV6-1
TGTGCCAGTAGGGGCCTACAGGGTTTGGGAGCTTTCTTT
CASRGLQGLGAFF
>-|TRBD2|TRBJ2-2|TRBV9
TGTGCCAGCAGCGTAGATAGCGGGAGAACCGGGGAGCTGTTTTTT
CASSVDSGRTGELFF
>-|TRBD2|TRBJ2-7|TRBV11-2
TGTGCCAGCAGCTCCGGACTAGCTGGGGGATACGAGCAGTACTTC
CASSSGLAGGYEQYF
>-|-|TRBJ1-4|TRBV25-1
TGTGCCAGCAGTGAATATCGGGGGGGCAATGAAAAACTGTTTTTT
CASSEYRGGNEKLFF
>once|-|TRBJ1-1|TRBV9
TGTGCCAGCAGCGTAGGTCAATTGAACACTGAAGCTTTCTTT
CASSVGQLNTEAFF
>-|-|TRBJ1-1|TRBV5-4
TGTGCCAGCAGCTTGGAGGGACACCGGGGGGTTGAAGCTTTCTTT
CASSLEGHRGVEAFF
>-|-|TRBJ2-7|TRBV15
TGTGCCACCAGCAGAGTGGGGGCCGGGGAGCAGTACTTC
CATSRVGAGEQYF
>-|-|TRBJ1-1|TRBV9
TGTGCCAGCAGCGTAGCACCAGGGAACACTGAAGCTTTCTTT
CASSVAPGNTEAFF
>-|-|TRBJ1-4|TRBV18
TGTGCCAGCTCACCACCGGAGGGGAGAAATGAAAAACTGTTTTTT
CASSPPEGRNEKLFF
>-|TRBD2|TRBJ2-3|TRBV13
TGTGCCAGCAGCTTGATAACTAGCGCGGCGACAGATACGCAGTATTTT
CASSLITSAATDTQYF
>-|-|TRBJ2-3|TRBV4-1
TGCGCCAGCAGCCAAGGCGGCAGGGTGGCAGATACGCAGTATTTT
CASSQGGRVADTQYF
>-|TRBD2|TRBJ2-1|TRBV7-8
TGTGCCAGCAGCTTTGGTAGCGGGGCCTACAATGAGCAGTTCTTC
CASSFGSGAYNEQFF
>-|-|TRBJ1-1|TRBV9
TGTGCCAGCAGCTTTACAGATAACACTGAAGCTTTCTTT
CASSFTDNTEAFF
>-|-|TRBJ2-2|TRBV5-1
TGCGCCAGCAGCCTAGTGTCAGGGGTCACCGGGGAGCTGTTTTTT
CASSLVSGVTGELFF
>few|-|TRBJ2-7|TRBV5-4
TGTGCCAGCAGCTACCACCCGGGGGAGCAGTACTTC
CASSYHPGEQYF
>few|TRBD1|TRBJ1-4|TRBV28
TGTGCCAGCAGGACAGGGGGAGCTAATGAAAAACTGTTTTTT
CASRTGGANEKLFF
>-|-|TRBJ2-5|TRBV15
TGTGCCACCAGCAGAGGCGACAGTCCACAAGAGACCCAGTACTTC
CATSRGDSPQETQYF
>-|-|TRBJ2-5|TRBV7-9
TGTGCCAGCAGCCCCAGGGGACCAGAGACCCAGTACTTC
CASSPRGPETQYF
>-|-|TRBJ2-2|TRBV27
TGTGCCAGTTATAGTAACCGGGGCACCGGGGAGCTGTTTTTT
CASYSNRGTGELFF
>once|TRBD2|TRBJ2-3|TRBV13
TGTGCCAGCAGCCAACGATGGGGACTAGCGGCCCGCACAGATACGCAGTATTTT
CASSQRWGLAARTDTQYF
>-|-|TRBJ1-2|TRBV7-2
TGTGCCAGCAGCCCCCAGACAGGAAACTATGGCTACACCTTC
CASSPQTGNYGYTF
>-|-|TRBJ2-7|TRBV9
TGTGCCAGCAGCCCCCTCCAGACCCCGACGGGCGAGCAGTACTTC
CASSPLQTPTGEQYF
>-|TRBD2|TRBJ2-7|TRBV11-2
TGTGCCAGCAGCTTAGCGGGAGGGACTTCCTACGAGCAGTACTTC
CASSLAGGTSYEQYF
>-|TRBD1|TRBJ1-5|TRBV28
TGTGCCAGCAGTTTATATGGACAGGGGCACGTTCAGCCCCAGCATTTT
CASSLYGQGHVQPQHF
>-|-|TRBJ2-2|TRBV6-6
TGTGCCAGCAGTTATGGGAGGACCACCGGGGAGCTGTTTTTT
CASSYGRTTGELFF
>-|-|TRBJ2-7|TRBV28
TGTGCCAGCAGTTTGCTAACCTACGAGCAGTACTTC
CASSLLTYEQYF
>-|TRBD1|TRBJ1-3|TRBV18
TGTGCCAGCTCACCGCCTGACAGGGGGCTAAAATTCTCTGGAAACACCATATATTTT
CASSPPDRGLKFSGNTIYF
>-|TRBD2|TRBJ2-7|TRBV18
TGTGCCAGCTCACCGACTAGCGGGAGGGTGTACGAGCAGTACTTC
CASSPTSGRVYEQYF
>-|TRBD2|TRBJ2-1|TRBV7-9
TGTGCCAGCAGCTTAGGTGAGCGGGAGGGACAGTTCTTC
CASSLGEREGQFF
>-|TRBD2|TRBJ2-5|TRBV19
TGTGCCAGTAGTGCAGGGACTAGCTACCAAGAGACCCAGTACTTC
CASSAGTSYQETQYF
>-|-|TRBJ2-2|TRBV9
TGTGCCAGCAGCGTCCCGGGAACAGGGAGTGGGCTGTTTTTT
CASSVPGTGSGLFF
>-|-|TRBJ2-7|TRBV2
TGTGCCAGCACGTTCAGGGGCGAGCAGTACTTC
CASTFRGEQYF
>once|-|TRBJ1-4|TRBV20-1
TGCGGAGGAGGAGTCGCTGAAAAACTGTTTTTT
CGGGVAEKLFF
>-|TRBD2|TRBJ2-7|TRBV19
TGTGCCAGTACGGTCAGGGAGGGGAACGAGCAGTACTTC
CASTVREGNEQYF
>-|TRBD2|TRBJ2-3|TRBV19
TGTGCCAGTAGTATGGGACTAGCAACAGATACGCAGTATTTT
CASSMGLATDTQYF
>-|TRBD2|TRBJ2-3|TRBV5-1
TGCGCCAGCAGCCCCCCCGGGACTAGCGGGAGACCAGATACGCAGTATTTT
CASSPPGTSGRPDTQYF
>-|TRBD1|TRBJ2-2|TRBV9
TGTGCCAGCCGCTGGCAGGGGGCGACCGGGGAGCTGTTTTTT
CASRWQGATGELFF
>-|TRBD1|TRBJ1-1|TRBV7-9
TGTGCCAGCAGCTTACAGGGGGTGAGGGCTGAAGCTTTCTTT
CASSLQGVRAEAFF
>-|-|TRBJ2-5|TRBV19
TGTGCCAGTAGCCCTGGGGGGAGATACCAAGAGACCCAGTACTTC
CASSPGGRYQETQYF
>-|-|TRBJ2-7|TRBV5-4
TGTGCCAGCAGCTTGGGGAGAGGTGGTGCCTACGAGCAGTACTTC
CASSLGRGGAYEQYF
>few|TRBD1|TRBJ1-3|TRBV10-2
TGCGCCAGCAGCGGACAGGGGGCAGACATATATTTT
CASSGQGADIYF
>-|-|TRBJ2-3|TRBV5-4
TGTGCCAGCAGCTCAAGACTGGGTGTCCCAGATACGCAGTATTTT
CASSSRLGVPDTQYF
>-|TRBD1|TRBJ1-2|TRBV6-4
TGTGCCAGCAGTGACTCTAGTGGGACAGGGGAACTTAACTTC
CASSDSSGTGELNF
>few|TRBD1|TRBJ2-7|TRBV4-2
TGTGCCAGCAGCCTGGACAGGACCAGCTCGGGCGAGCAGTACTTC
CASSLDRTSSGEQYF
>-|TRBD1|TRBJ2-5|TRBV19
TGTGCCAGTAGTATGACAGGGTTGGAAGAGACCCAGTACTTC
CASSMTGLEETQYF
>-|TRBD1|TRBJ2-7|TRBV6-6
TGTGCCAGCAGTGCCGGGACAGGGGGCGGGTACGAGCAGTACTTC
CASSAGTGGGYEQYF
>once|-|TRBJ1-3|TRBV13
TGTGCCAGCAGCTTAGGGGCAGGTGTCACTGGAAACACCATATATTTT
CASSLGAGVTGNTIYF